These T cell receptor beta chains were read from a single sample in a study of read filtering for tumor transcriptome and immune sequencing. Using its own MiXCR run on the reads, TCRdb lists one record per CDR3 protein. There are approximately 150,000 distinct CDR3 sequences in the sample; roughly 13% occur only once, and 7.5% to 9.5% lies in the top ten. Sequencing used a population of CD138-negative cells sorted from bone marrow. The receptors derive from a donor aged 40 or over with multiple myeloma. Each CDR3 is given with its conserved first and last residue. D genes are given only for firm matches. The size field is filled for only some rows; it gives once, few, many or a size class.

V: TRBV6-5; D: TRBD2; J: TRBJ2-2; size: many; DNA: TGTGCCAGCACCCACCTAGCGGGAGTTGTTGTCGGGGAGCTGTTTTTT; CDR3: CASTHLAGVVVGELFF
V: TRBV12-3/TRBV12-4; D: TRBD1; J: TRBJ2-1; size: many; DNA: TGTGCCAGCAGTCTGACAGGGGGCCTTCTCTACAATGAGCAGTTCTTC; CDR3: CASSLTGGLLYNEQFF
V: TRBV27; D: NA; J: TRBJ1-1; size: many; DNA: TGTGCCACCCGACGGGGCGGCACTGAAGCTTTCTTT; CDR3: CATRRGGTEAFF
V: TRBV7-2; D: NA; J: TRBJ2-5; size: many; DNA: TGTGCCAGCAGCCCCCTCGGAGAGACCCAGTACTTC; CDR3: CASSPLGETQYF
V: TRBV3-1; D: TRBD2; J: TRBJ2-7; size: NA; DNA: TGTGCCAGCAGATCTGGCGGGAGGAGTTACGAGCAGTACTTC; CDR3: CASRSGGRSYEQYF
V: TRBV7-2; D: NA; J: TRBJ1-5; size: many; DNA: TGTGCCAGCAGCTTATTAGGACAGAACAATCAGCCCCAGCATTTT; CDR3: CASSLLGQNNQPQHF
V: TRBV30; D: TRBD2; J: TRBJ2-2; size: NA; DNA: TGTGCCTGGAGTGTGGAACTAGCGGTGAACACCGGGGAGCTGCTTTTT; CDR3: CAWSVELAVNTGELLF
V: TRBV7-3; D: TRBD2; J: TRBJ2-1; size: many; DNA: TGTGCCAGCAGCTTTAATATCGAGGGCGGGAGTACCGGCGAGCAGTTCTTC; CDR3: CASSFNIEGGSTGEQFF
V: TRBV25-1; D: TRBD2; J: TRBJ2-7; size: many; DNA: TGTGCCAGCACCACCACTAGCGGGAGTGAAAGGGGCTACGAGCAGTACTTC; CDR3: CASTTTSGSERGYEQYF
V: TRBV12-3/TRBV12-4; D: NA; J: TRBJ1-4; size: many; DNA: TGTGCCAGCAGTTTGGAACAGGGAAAGGAAAAACTGTTTTTT; CDR3: CASSLEQGKEKLFF
V: TRBV20-1; D: TRBD2; J: TRBJ2-3; size: many; DNA: TGCAGTGCCAGCCGAGCGGGAATAGATACGCAGTATTTT; CDR3: CSASRAGIDTQYF
V: TRBV14; D: TRBD1; J: TRBJ1-1; size: many; DNA: TGTGCCAGCAGCCAAGGGACAGGGACTGAAGCTTTCTTT; CDR3: CASSQGTGTEAFF
V: TRBV5-4; D: NA; J: TRBJ2-3; size: NA; DNA: TGTGCCAGCAGCTGGGGGACTTTCATAGGCACAGATACGCAGTATTTT; CDR3: CASSWGTFIGTDTQYF
V: TRBV20-1; D: NA; J: TRBJ1-2; size: many; DNA: TGCAGTGCTAAGATGGGGGGTGGCGTCTATGGCTACACCTTC; CDR3: CSAKMGGGVYGYTF
V: TRBV4-2; D: TRBD2; J: TRBJ2-1; size: many; DNA: TGTGCCAGCAGCCAAGAGGGAGTGGTAGCGGGCCCCTACAATGAGCAGTTCTTC; CDR3: CASSQEGVVAGPYNEQFF
V: TRBV2; D: NA; J: TRBJ2-7; size: many; DNA: TGTGCCAGCAGTGAAGCGTCGGCGAGCTCCTACGAGCAGTACTTC; CDR3: CASSEASASSYEQYF
V: TRBV6-2/TRBV6-3; D: NA; J: TRBJ2-1; size: many; DNA: TGTGCCAGCAGTTACTATGGGAGCTCCTACAATGAGCAGTTCTTC; CDR3: CASSYYGSSYNEQFF
V: TRBV7-9; D: NA; J: TRBJ1-5; size: NA; DNA: TGTGCCAGCAGCTCTACGGGTGCCTACAATCAGCCCCAGCATTTT; CDR3: CASSSTGAYNQPQHF
V: TRBV19; D: NA; J: TRBJ2-1; size: many; DNA: TGTGCCAGTAGTATATGGGGGGAAACTAGGGATGAGCAGTTCTTC; CDR3: CASSIWGETRDEQFF
V: TRBV4-2; D: NA; J: TRBJ2-7; size: few; DNA: TGTGCCAGCAGCCAAAACCTCTACGAGCAGTACTTC; CDR3: CASSQNLYEQYF
V: TRBV7-9; D: NA; J: TRBJ2-2; size: many; DNA: TGTGCCAGCGGACACGAAAACACCGGGGAGCTGTTTTTT; CDR3: CASGHENTGELFF
V: TRBV5-6; D: TRBD1; J: TRBJ2-1; size: many; DNA: TGTGCCAGCAGCTGGTGGGACAGGGGGCCCCTAGGGGATGAGCAGTTCTTC; CDR3: CASSWWDRGPLGDEQFF
V: TRBV20-1; D: TRBD1; J: TRBJ1-6; size: many; DNA: TGCAGTGCTATGCGGACAGGGCCTTATAATTCACCCCTCCACTTT; CDR3: CSAMRTGPYNSPLHF
V: TRBV27; D: TRBD1; J: TRBJ2-7; size: many; DNA: TGTGCCAGCAGTTCAAATGGGTACGGGACAGGGTATTTCGAGCAGTACTTC; CDR3: CASSSNGYGTGYFEQYF
V: TRBV27; D: TRBD2; J: TRBJ2-1; size: many; DNA: TGTGCCAGCAGTCCCAGCGGGAGGGCCATGAACAATGAGCAGTTCTTC; CDR3: CASSPSGRAMNNEQFF
V: TRBV13; D: NA; J: TRBJ2-5; size: many; DNA: TGTGCCAGCAGCTTAGCTCCAGGGGGGACAAGAGAGACCCAGTACTTC; CDR3: CASSLAPGGTRETQYF
V: TRBV9; D: NA; J: TRBJ1-1; size: many; DNA: TGTGCCAGCAGCGTAGTCGAGGGACTGAACACTGAAGCTTTCTTT; CDR3: CASSVVEGLNTEAFF
V: TRBV6-1; D: NA; J: TRBJ1-5; size: many; DNA: TGTGCCAGCAGCGAAAGGGAGGGTAGCAATCAGCCCCAGCATTTT; CDR3: CASSEREGSNQPQHF
V: TRBV10-3; D: NA; J: TRBJ2-7; size: many; DNA: TGTGCCATCAGGCAGGGTGACGAGCAGTACTTC; CDR3: CAIRQGDEQYF
V: TRBV19; D: NA; J: TRBJ2-7; size: few; DNA: TGTGCCAGTGGCCAGCAGGGGGGAAGCTACGAGCAGTACTTC; CDR3: CASGQQGGSYEQYF
V: TRBV7-9; D: NA; J: TRBJ2-1; size: many; DNA: TGTGCCAGCAGGATCACTAGCCTTGGTGAGCAGTTCTTC; CDR3: CASRITSLGEQFF
V: TRBV7-9; D: TRBD1; J: TRBJ2-3; size: many; DNA: TGTGCCAGCAGCTTAGTGGGACAGCCCACAGATACGCAGTATTTT; CDR3: CASSLVGQPTDTQYF
V: TRBV27; D: TRBD2; J: TRBJ2-1; size: many; DNA: TGTGCCAGCAAAACTAGCGGGAGGGCCATGTCCTACAATGAGCAGTTCTTC; CDR3: CASKTSGRAMSYNEQFF
V: TRBV3-1; D: NA; J: TRBJ2-6; size: NA; DNA: TGTGCCAGCAGCCAAGGGGGCCGATCAACCAACTCTGGGGCCAACGTCCTGACTTTC; CDR3: CASSQGGRSTNSGANVLTF
V: TRBV6-1; D: NA; J: TRBJ1-5; size: many; DNA: TGTGCCAGCAGAGCCCGACATTTGCCCCAGGAGTGGCCAACGCGCAGCAGCAATCAGCCCCAGCATTTT; CDR3: CASRARHLPQEWPTRSSNQPQHF
V: TRBV6-2/TRBV6-3; D: NA; J: TRBJ1-5; size: NA; DNA: TGTGCCAGCAGTCTGAGGCTCTTCGACCCCAATCAGCCCCAGCATTTT; CDR3: CASSLRLFDPNQPQHF
V: TRBV11-2; D: NA; J: TRBJ2-6; size: NA; DNA: TGTGCCAGCAGCTTGGAGCCGGGAAGTAGGGCCAACGTCCTGACTTTC; CDR3: CASSLEPGSRANVLTF
V: TRBV9; D: NA; J: TRBJ1-4; size: many; DNA: TGTGCCAGCAGCGAGAGTGGACAGGAAAAACTGTTTTTT; CDR3: CASSESGQEKLFF
V: TRBV7-3; D: TRBD1; J: TRBJ2-2; size: many; DNA: TGTGCCAGCAGCTTATCCTCCTTTGGGACAGAAAGTAGCGGGGAGCTGTTTTTT; CDR3: CASSLSSFGTESSGELFF
V: TRBV20-1; D: NA; J: TRBJ1-1; size: many; DNA: TGCAGTGCCCGGATGACCAGGGTGAACACTGAAGCTTTCTTT; CDR3: CSARMTRVNTEAFF
V: TRBV6-2/TRBV6-3; D: TRBD1; J: TRBJ2-1; size: many; DNA: TGTGCCAGCAGAACGATCGGGACAGGGTTCTATGAGCAGTTCTTC; CDR3: CASRTIGTGFYEQFF
V: TRBV12-3/TRBV12-4; D: NA; J: TRBJ2-2; size: many; DNA: TGTGCCAGCAGTTTCTACCGACAGAACACCGGGGAGCTGTTTTTT; CDR3: CASSFYRQNTGELFF
V: TRBV15; D: TRBD1; J: TRBJ2-5; size: many; DNA: TGTGCCACCAGCAGGGACAGGCAAGAGACCCAGTACTTC; CDR3: CATSRDRQETQYF
V: TRBV7-9; D: TRBD1; J: TRBJ2-2; size: many; DNA: TGTGCCAGCAGCTTAAGGACAGGGAACACCGGGGAGCTGTTTTTT; CDR3: CASSLRTGNTGELFF
V: TRBV19; D: NA; J: TRBJ1-5; size: many; DNA: TGTGCCAGTACCCCGTACCGCCTTAGCAATCAGCCCCAGCATTTT; CDR3: CASTPYRLSNQPQHF
V: TRBV19; D: TRBD1; J: TRBJ1-2; size: NA; DNA: TGTGCCAGTAATGGGGACAGGGAGGGAGGCGGTGGCTACACCTTC; CDR3: CASNGDREGGGGYTF
V: TRBV12-3/TRBV12-4; D: NA; J: TRBJ2-1; size: many; DNA: TGTGCCAGCAGACAGGGACTGAGCTCCTACAATGAGCAGTTCTTC; CDR3: CASRQGLSSYNEQFF
V: TRBV12-5; D: NA; J: TRBJ1-1; size: many; DNA: TGTGCTAGTGCCCCACCGACCGAGACAGGAGCTTTCTTT; CDR3: CASAPPTETGAFF
V: TRBV5-1; D: NA; J: TRBJ2-7; size: NA; DNA: TGCGCCAGCAGCTTGGTACTAGAAGGCGAGCAGTACTTC; CDR3: CASSLVLEGEQYF
V: TRBV12-3/TRBV12-4; D: TRBD2; J: TRBJ2-1; size: many; DNA: TGTGCCAGCAGTCCCTCGGGGCGGGAGGATGAGCAGTTCTTC; CDR3: CASSPSGREDEQFF
V: TRBV7-9; D: NA; J: TRBJ2-5; size: many; DNA: TGTGCCAGCAGCTTAACCAGACAAGTACAAGAGACCCAGTACTTC; CDR3: CASSLTRQVQETQYF
V: TRBV20-1; D: NA; J: TRBJ1-4; size: few; DNA: TGCAGTGCTGTGACCGGGACGGCTGCAACTAATGAAAAACTGTCTTTT; CDR3: CSAVTGTAATNEKLSF
V: TRBV5-1; D: NA; J: TRBJ2-7; size: many; DNA: TGCGCCAGCAGCTTATTTCCCGGGACATCGTTATACGAGCAGTACTTC; CDR3: CASSLFPGTSLYEQYF